Listed below are T cell receptor beta chains from one sample, sequenced in a study of cytomegalovirus exposure and HLA in healthy donors. The method was immunoSEQ multiplex PCR; TCRdb's version includes in-frame clones alone and lacks a portion of them. Of about 140,000 clones listed, more than 75% are singletons. Sequences were obtained from PBMCs. Source of these receptors: a woman in her late teens or twenties in good health and CMV-seropositive. Both conserved end residues are part of each CDR3. Fields, in order: CDR3 DNA, CDR3 protein, clone size, V gene, D gene, CDR3 length, J gene. The D gene is left open where the match is weak. Where a row states a size, it is once, few, many or the class of an expanded clone; other rows omit it.

cdr3_nt: TGTGCCAGCAGTGAAGGGTGGTCTTCTCTAGGCTATGGCTACACCTTC
cdr3_aa: CASSEGWSSLGYGYTF
clone_size: -
v_call: TRBV2
d_call: -
cdr3_length: 16
j_call: TRBJ1-2

cdr3_nt: TGTGCCAGCAGCTTAGACGCAGGGGGCGTTAACTATGGCTACACCTTC
cdr3_aa: CASSLDAGGVNYGYTF
clone_size: -
v_call: TRBV7-9
d_call: TRBD1
cdr3_length: 16
j_call: TRBJ1-2

cdr3_nt: TGTGCCACCAGAACGGGGGGGCTCGGGGAGACCCAGTACTTC
cdr3_aa: CATRTGGLGETQYF
clone_size: -
v_call: TRBV15
d_call: TRBD2
cdr3_length: 14
j_call: TRBJ2-5

cdr3_nt: TGTGCCAGCAGCCATTTTAGGGCGGGGGGGCCCAACGAGCAGTACTTC
cdr3_aa: CASSHFRAGGPNEQYF
clone_size: few
v_call: TRBV4-2
d_call: TRBD2
cdr3_length: 16
j_call: TRBJ2-7

cdr3_nt: TGTGCCAGCAGCGGGACAGACGAAGAGACCCAGTACTTC
cdr3_aa: CASSGTDEETQYF
clone_size: -
v_call: TRBV6-1
d_call: TRBD1
cdr3_length: 13
j_call: TRBJ2-5

cdr3_nt: TGTGCCAGTAGTGACAGGGGCGAGCAGTACTTC
cdr3_aa: CASSDRGEQYF
clone_size: -
v_call: TRBV19
d_call: TRBD1
cdr3_length: 11
j_call: TRBJ2-7

cdr3_nt: TGTGCCATCAGTGAACCGTACCTTGGACAGGGAAATGGCTACACCTTC
cdr3_aa: CAISEPYLGQGNGYTF
clone_size: medium-sized
v_call: TRBV10-3
d_call: TRBD1
cdr3_length: 16
j_call: TRBJ1-2

cdr3_nt: TGTGCCAGCTCCGGGGGACTAGCGGAAGAGACCCAGTACTTC
cdr3_aa: CASSGGLAEETQYF
clone_size: -
v_call: TRBV18
d_call: TRBD2
cdr3_length: 14
j_call: TRBJ2-5

cdr3_nt: TGTGCCAGCAGCTTAGCGGGGCGGGGGAGCACAGATACGCAGTATTTT
cdr3_aa: CASSLAGRGSTDTQYF
clone_size: -
v_call: TRBV11-2
d_call: TRBD2
cdr3_length: 16
j_call: TRBJ2-3

cdr3_nt: TGCGCCAGCAGCTTGGCCCCTTCGACTAGCGGGGGGTCTTACGAGCAGTACTTC
cdr3_aa: CASSLAPSTSGGSYEQYF
clone_size: -
v_call: TRBV5-1
d_call: TRBD2
cdr3_length: 18
j_call: TRBJ2-7

cdr3_nt: TGTGCCAGCAGTTTATTGGCAAGGAACACTGAAGCTTTCTTT
cdr3_aa: CASSLLARNTEAFF
clone_size: -
v_call: TRBV28
d_call: -
cdr3_length: 14
j_call: TRBJ1-1

cdr3_nt: TGTGCCAGCAGCTTAGGGGGGGGTCGGGATGAGCAGTTCTTC
cdr3_aa: CASSLGGGRDEQFF
clone_size: -
v_call: TRBV11-2
d_call: TRBD2
cdr3_length: 14
j_call: TRBJ2-1

cdr3_nt: TGCGCCAGCAGCCACCGCCTGCGGATGGAGCAGTTCTTC
cdr3_aa: CASSHRLRMEQFF
clone_size: once
v_call: TRBV4-1
d_call: -
cdr3_length: 13
j_call: TRBJ2-1

cdr3_nt: TGTGCCAGCAAGGCTAGCGGGGGGGTATACAATGAGCAGTTCTTC
cdr3_aa: CASKASGGVYNEQFF
clone_size: -
v_call: TRBV2
d_call: TRBD2
cdr3_length: 15
j_call: TRBJ2-1

cdr3_nt: TGTGCCAGCAGTTTTACAGGGGATACGCAGTATTTT
cdr3_aa: CASSFTGDTQYF
clone_size: -
v_call: TRBV27
d_call: -
cdr3_length: 12
j_call: TRBJ2-3

cdr3_nt: TGCGCCAGCAGCCAACAAGCGGGGGGGTACAATGAGCAGTTCTTC
cdr3_aa: CASSQQAGGYNEQFF
clone_size: -
v_call: TRBV4-3
d_call: TRBD2
cdr3_length: 15
j_call: TRBJ2-1

cdr3_nt: TGTGCCAGCAGACTCGACAGGAACACCGGGGAGCTGTTTTTT
cdr3_aa: CASRLDRNTGELFF
clone_size: -
v_call: TRBV28
d_call: -
cdr3_length: 14
j_call: TRBJ2-2

cdr3_nt: TGTGCCAGCAGCTTAGGGACCCAGGGGGCGAATCAGCCCCAGCATTTT
cdr3_aa: CASSLGTQGANQPQHF
clone_size: once
v_call: TRBV7-9
d_call: TRBD1
cdr3_length: 16
j_call: TRBJ1-5

cdr3_nt: TGTGCCAGTTCCGACGGAGGCGAGCAGTACTTC
cdr3_aa: CASSDGGEQYF
clone_size: -
v_call: TRBV19
d_call: -
cdr3_length: 11
j_call: TRBJ2-7

cdr3_nt: TGCGCCAGCAGCTTGGGGACAGTTCGAAACACCATATATTTT
cdr3_aa: CASSLGTVRNTIYF
clone_size: -
v_call: TRBV5-1
d_call: -
cdr3_length: 14
j_call: TRBJ1-3

cdr3_nt: TGTGCCAGCAGCTTATTCCAGCGGGGGAACACCGGGGAGCTGTTTTTT
cdr3_aa: CASSLFQRGNTGELFF
clone_size: few
v_call: TRBV7-6
d_call: TRBD2
cdr3_length: 16
j_call: TRBJ2-2

cdr3_nt: TGTGCCAGCAGCGTGGGGGGGCTGAACACCGGGGAGCTGTTTTTT
cdr3_aa: CASSVGGLNTGELFF
clone_size: -
v_call: TRBV9
d_call: -
cdr3_length: 15
j_call: TRBJ2-2

cdr3_nt: TGTGCCACCAGCTCTAGAAGCTCCTATAATTCACCCCTCCACTTT
cdr3_aa: CATSSRSSYNSPLHF
clone_size: -
v_call: TRBV19
d_call: -
cdr3_length: 15
j_call: TRBJ1-6

cdr3_nt: TGTGCCAGCAGCTCCACAGGGGTCCTTCGTACTGAAGCTTTCTTT
cdr3_aa: CASSSTGVLRTEAFF
clone_size: -
v_call: TRBV5-4
d_call: TRBD1
cdr3_length: 15
j_call: TRBJ1-1

cdr3_nt: TGCAGCGTTGGGTCAGACAGAAACACCATATATTTT
cdr3_aa: CSVGSDRNTIYF
clone_size: -
v_call: TRBV29-1
d_call: -
cdr3_length: 12
j_call: TRBJ1-3

cdr3_nt: TGTGCCAGCAGTGAAGACAGGAACACTGAAGCTTTCTTT
cdr3_aa: CASSEDRNTEAFF
clone_size: -
v_call: TRBV2
d_call: -
cdr3_length: 13
j_call: TRBJ1-1

cdr3_nt: TGTGCCAGCAGCTTAGGGGGCCTGTATAGCAATCAGCCCCAGCATTTT
cdr3_aa: CASSLGGLYSNQPQHF
clone_size: -
v_call: TRBV7-9
d_call: -
cdr3_length: 16
j_call: TRBJ1-5

cdr3_nt: TGTGCCAGCAGTGAAGGGTTGGGTAGCGGGGGGGCAGGGGAGACCCAGTACTTC
cdr3_aa: CASSEGLGSGGAGETQYF
clone_size: once
v_call: TRBV2
d_call: TRBD2
cdr3_length: 18
j_call: TRBJ2-5

cdr3_nt: TGCAGCGTTGAAATTTGGATGGGACTAGCGGGGGGCCTCCGTCAACAAGAGACCCAGTACTTC
cdr3_aa: CSVEIWMGLAGGLRQQETQYF
clone_size: -
v_call: TRBV29-1
d_call: TRBD2
cdr3_length: 21
j_call: TRBJ2-5

cdr3_nt: TGTGCCAGTAAGCCGGGACAGGGTATAGGACCCCTCCACTTT
cdr3_aa: CASKPGQGIGPLHF
clone_size: once
v_call: TRBV19
d_call: TRBD1
cdr3_length: 14
j_call: TRBJ1-6

cdr3_nt: TGTGCCAGCAGCTCGACAATCCATGAGCAGTTCTTC
cdr3_aa: CASSSTIHEQFF
clone_size: -
v_call: TRBV7-2
d_call: -
cdr3_length: 12
j_call: TRBJ2-1

cdr3_nt: TGCGCCAGCAGCTTGGGGGGGGGTGGCAACTCTGGGGCCAACGTCCTGACTTTC
cdr3_aa: CASSLGGGGNSGANVLTF
clone_size: -
v_call: TRBV5-1
d_call: TRBD2
cdr3_length: 18
j_call: TRBJ2-6

cdr3_nt: TGTGCCAGTACCATTGCTACCGGGACAGACTATGGCTACACCTTC
cdr3_aa: CASTIATGTDYGYTF
clone_size: -
v_call: TRBV19
d_call: TRBD1
cdr3_length: 15
j_call: TRBJ1-2